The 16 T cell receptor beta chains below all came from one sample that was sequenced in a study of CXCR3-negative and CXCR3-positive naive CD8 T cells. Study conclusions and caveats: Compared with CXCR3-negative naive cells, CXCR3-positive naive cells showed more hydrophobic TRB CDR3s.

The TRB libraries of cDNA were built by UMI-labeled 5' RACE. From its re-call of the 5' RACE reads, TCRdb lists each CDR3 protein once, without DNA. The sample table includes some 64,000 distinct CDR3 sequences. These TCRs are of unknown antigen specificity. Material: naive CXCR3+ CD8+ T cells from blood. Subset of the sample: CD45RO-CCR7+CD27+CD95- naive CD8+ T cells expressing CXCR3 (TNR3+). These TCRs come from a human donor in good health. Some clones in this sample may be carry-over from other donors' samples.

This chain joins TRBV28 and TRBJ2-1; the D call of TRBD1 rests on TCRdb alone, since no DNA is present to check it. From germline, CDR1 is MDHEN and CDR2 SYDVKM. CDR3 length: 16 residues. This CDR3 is CASSFDVGGADNEQFF.

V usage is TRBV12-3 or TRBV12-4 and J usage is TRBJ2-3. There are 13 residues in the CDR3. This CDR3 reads CASSPDNTDTQYF.

The CDR3 spells CASTGGAMNTEAFF. The V call is TRBV9, the J call TRBJ1-1. The germline V gene has CDR1 SGDLS and CDR2 YYNGEE. The CDR3 has 14 residues.

Here the CDR3 reads CASSPPAHYPYNEQFF. This sequence joins TRBV28 and TRBJ2-1; TCRdb indicates TRBD1, and absent DNA this call remains unverified. Germline CDR1 is MDHEN and CDR2 is SYDVKM. The CDR3 spans 16 residues.

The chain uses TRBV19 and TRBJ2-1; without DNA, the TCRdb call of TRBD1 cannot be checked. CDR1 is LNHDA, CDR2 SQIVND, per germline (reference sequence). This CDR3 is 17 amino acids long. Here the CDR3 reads CASSIVGQGAINNEQFF.

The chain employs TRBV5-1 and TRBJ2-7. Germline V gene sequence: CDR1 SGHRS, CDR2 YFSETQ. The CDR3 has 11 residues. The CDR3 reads CASPTSPGQYF.

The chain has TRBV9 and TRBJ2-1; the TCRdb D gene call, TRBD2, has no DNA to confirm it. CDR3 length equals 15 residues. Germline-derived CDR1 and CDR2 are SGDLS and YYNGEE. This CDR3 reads CASSGRLAVYNEQFF.

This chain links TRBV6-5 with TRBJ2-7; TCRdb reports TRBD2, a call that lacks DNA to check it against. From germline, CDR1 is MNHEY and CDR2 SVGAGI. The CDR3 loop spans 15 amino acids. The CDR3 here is CASSYMGQYPHEQYF.

This CDR3 is CASSGEAGPYGYTF. This chain joins TRBV9 and TRBJ1-2. The length of the CDR3 is 14 residues. Looked up from germline, CDR1 is SGDLS and CDR2 is YYNGEE.

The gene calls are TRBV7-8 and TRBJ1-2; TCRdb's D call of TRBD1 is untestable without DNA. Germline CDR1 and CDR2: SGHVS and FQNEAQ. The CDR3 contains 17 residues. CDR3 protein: CACSLLPGQAANYGYTF.

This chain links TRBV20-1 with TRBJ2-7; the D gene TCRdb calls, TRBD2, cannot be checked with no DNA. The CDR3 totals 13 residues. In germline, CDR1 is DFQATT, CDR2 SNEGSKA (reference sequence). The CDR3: CSARGGAPYEQYF.

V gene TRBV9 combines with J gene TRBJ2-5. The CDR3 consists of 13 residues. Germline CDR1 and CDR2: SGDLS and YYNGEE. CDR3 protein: CASSVDLQETQYF.

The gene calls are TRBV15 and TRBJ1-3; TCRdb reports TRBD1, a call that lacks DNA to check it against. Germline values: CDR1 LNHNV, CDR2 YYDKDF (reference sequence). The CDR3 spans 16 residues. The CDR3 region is CATSREWTGSGNTIYF.

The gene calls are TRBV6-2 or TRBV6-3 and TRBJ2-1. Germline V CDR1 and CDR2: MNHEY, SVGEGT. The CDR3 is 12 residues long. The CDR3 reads CASTYSGHEQFF.

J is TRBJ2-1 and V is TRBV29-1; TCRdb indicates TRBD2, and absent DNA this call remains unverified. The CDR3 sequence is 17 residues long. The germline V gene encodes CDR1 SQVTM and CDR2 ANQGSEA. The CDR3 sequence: CSARTSGGLLEYNEQFF.

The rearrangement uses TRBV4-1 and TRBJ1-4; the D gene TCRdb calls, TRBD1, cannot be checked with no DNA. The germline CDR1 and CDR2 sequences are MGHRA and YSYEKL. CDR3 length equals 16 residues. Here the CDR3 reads CASSQEQQGVAEKLFF.